Each of the 29 T cell receptor beta chains below was sequenced from the same sample in a study of regulatory T cells in long-lasting Graves disease. Combining iRepertoire HTBI primers with Arm-PCR of CDR3 regions, the authors built TCR beta libraries. TCRdb processed the multiplex PCR reads anew with MiXCR; each CDR3 protein has one entry. Of about 470,000 distinct CDR3 sequences in the sample, around 21% were seen once. The sample's time point: persistent/refractory GD, antithyroid drugs over 5 years with positive TRAb. PBMC-extracted RNA yielded the TCR library. Here the sequenced sample was peripheral blood mononuclear cells (PBMCs), taken when the disease was refractory, from a patient treated with antithyroid drugs. The receptors shown here come from a female donor with Graves disease.

This clonotype was seen ten or more times. The chain links TRBV29-1 to TRBJ2-5; D is ambiguous. The length of the CDR3 is 15 residues. V shed 0 bases and J shed 5 bases, with 16 bases lying between them. Germline-derived CDR1 and CDR2 are SQVTM and ANQGSEA. The CDR3 nucleotides read TGCAGCGTTGAAGATGAGCCATCCAAAAGGGAGACCCAGTACTTC. Encoded protein: CSVEDEPSKRETQYF.

V gene TRBV29-1 combines with J gene TRBJ2-7, with 8 bases matching TRBD1. This CDR3 comprises 12 residues. Germline assignment: CDR1 SQVTM and CDR2 ANQGSEA. The V segment lost 4 bases and the J segment 5 bases; nucleotides outside the gene matches: 4. CDR3 DNA sequence: TGCAGCGTTGGGACAGGGTTGGACGAGCAGTACTTC. Its translation is CSVGTGLDEQYF.

This clonotype has more than one count but fewer than ten. J is TRBJ2-5 and V is TRBV30; 12 positions match TRBD2. The V gene's germline CDR1 is GTSNPN and CDR2 SVGIG (reference sequence). CDR3 length: 13 amino acids. V trimming: 1 base; J trimming: 8 bases; junction bases outside the gene matches: 2. The CDR3 nucleotides are TGTGCCTGGAGTGGGACTAGCGGGGACACCCAGTACTTC. Translation gives CAWSGTSGDTQYF. Complete variable domain (other parts from reference TRBV30 and TRBJ2-5): SQTIHQWPATLVQPVGSPLSLECTVEGTSNPNLYWYRQAAGRGLQLLFYSVGIGQISSEVPQNLSASRPQDRQFILSSKKLLLSDSGFYLCAWSGTSGDTQYFGPGTRLLVL.

Ten or more counts support this clonotype. The chain combines TRBV2 with TRBJ2-5; D is uncertain. Germline lookup yields CDR1 SNHLY and CDR2 FYNNEI. The V end lost 7 bases, the J end lost 5 bases, and 11 bases lay between the germline ends. This CDR3 has 12 residues. The CDR3 spells CASNTVPETQYF. CDR3 sequence (DNA): TGTGCCAGCAACACAGTCCCGGAGACCCAGTACTTC.

The V gene is TRBV5-1, the J gene TRBJ2-2, with 8 bases that match TRBD2. The CDR3 covers 15 residues. The germline V gene has CDR1 SGHRS and CDR2 YFSETQ. Unmatched junction bases numbered 3, after V lost 2 bases and J lost 3 bases. The CDR3 sequence is CASSLSSGYTGELFF. The CDR3 nucleotides are TGCGCCAGCAGCTTATCTAGCGGGTACACCGGGGAGCTGTTTTTT.

This clonotype is a singleton in its sample. The V gene is TRBV4-3, the J gene TRBJ2-7, with a tentative D call TRBD2 (5 bases). Germline V gives CDR1 LGHNA, CDR2 YSLEER. The ends were cut back, 0 bases at V and 4 bases at J, with 13 bases in the middle. The CDR3 runs to 15 residues. The CDR3 DNA reads TGCGCCAGCAGCCAAGATGAGGGCACCGCGTACGAGCAGTACTTC. Residues: CASSQDEGTAYEQYF.

This clonotype came up many times. The J gene is TRBJ2-7, the V gene TRBV27; D gene uncertain. CDR1 and CDR2 (germline): MNHEY, SMNVEV (reference sequence). The CDR3 has 14 amino acids. V dropped 2 bases and J dropped 2 bases, with 10 bases sitting between them. CDR3 region: CASSLKGSPYEQYF. CDR3 DNA sequence: TGTGCCAGCAGTTTAAAAGGATCTCCCTACGAGCAGTACTTC.

As regards this clonotype: Its ends do not fully match the called genes, so a read error is possible. This chain links TRBV7-6 with TRBJ2-7; D might be TRBD2 (6 bases). Germline assignment: CDR1 SGHVS and CDR2 FNYEAQ. The CDR3 runs 15 residues. The CDR3 DNA reads TGTGCCAGCAGCTTAGCGCGGGGATCTGCCTACGAGCAGTATTTC. Residues: CASSLARGSAYEQYF.

The chain recombines TRBV5-5 with TRBJ2-5, with TRBD1 matching over 10 bases. The germline V gene encodes CDR1 SGHKS and CDR2 YYEKEE (reference sequence). J gave up 4 bases and V 5 bases, and 5 bases lay outside the gene matches. This CDR3 has 14 residues. The CDR3 sequence is CASRMTGGGETQYF. The CDR3 DNA reads as TGTGCCAGCAGAATGACAGGGGGCGGAGAGACCCAGTACTTC.

This clonotype was found many times. The chain employs TRBV12-3 or TRBV12-4 and TRBJ1-2, with a weak D call TRBD1 (6 bases). The CDR3 spans 13 residues. V was clipped by 7 bases and J by 4 bases, with 13 bases between them. The CDR3 DNA reads as TGTGCCAGCACCGTGGGACAAACCTATGGCTACACCTTC. Its translation is CASTVGQTYGYTF.

This clonotype was detected ten times or more. The CDR3 region has the DNA TGTGCCAGCAGTTTTAGTGGCAGCTACCAAGAGACCCAGTACTTC. Translated, it gives CASSFSGSYQETQYF. The chain is built from TRBV12-3 or TRBV12-4 and TRBJ2-5; D is uncertain. CDR3 length: 15 residues. The V gene lost 3 bases and the J gene lost 0 bases, with 11 bases spanning the gap.

This clonotype was counted many times. This rearrangement joins TRBV12-3 or TRBV12-4 to TRBJ1-5; a possible D gene is TRBD1 (6 bases). CDR3 length: 14 amino acids. V lost 3 bases to trimming and J lost 3 bases, with 9 bases between them. CDR3 loop: CASSFGQYNQPQHF. The CDR3 DNA reads TGTGCCAGCAGTTTTGGACAGTACAATCAGCCCCAGCATTTT.

Note on this clonotype: The conserved final phenylalanine or tryptophan is absent from the CDR3, which likely points to a read error. The rearrangement links TRBV5-1 to TRBJ2-7; 7 nucleotides line up with TRBD1. The V segment lost 4 bases and the J segment 3 bases; nucleotides outside the gene matches: 4. Looked up from germline, CDR1 is SGHRS and CDR2 is YFSETQ. The CDR3 contains 13 residues. This chain's CDR3 is CASSPGQHYEQYL. The CDR3 nucleotides read TGCGCCAGCAGCCCGGGACAGCACTACGAGCAGTACCTC.

This clonotype was seen only a few times. The V and J genes are TRBV7-6 and TRBJ2-7; D unresolved. V was trimmed by 5 bases and J by 7 bases, leaving 18 bases between them. CDR1 is SGHVS and CDR2 is FNYEAQ in the germline V gene. The CDR3 has 14 amino acids. The CDR3: CASSPLDSIWEQYF. CDR3 nucleotide sequence: TGTGCCAGCAGCCCACTTGACTCAATTTGGGAGCAGTACTTC.

In this sample, this clonotype turned up many times. The V call is TRBV7-2, the J call TRBJ2-5, with D perhaps TRBD2 (7 bases). CDR3 length equals 15 residues. Germline loops: CDR1 SGHTA, CDR2 FQGNSA. Trimming shortened V by 6 bases and J by 4 bases, and 18 bases separated the two germline ends. This CDR3 is CASRNRGRGLETQYF. Here the CDR3 DNA reads TGTGCCAGCAGAAATAGGGGGAGGGGTCTAGAGACCCAGTACTTC.

This clonotype has a count of ten or more. The rearrangement joins TRBV7-6 to TRBJ2-7, with no clear D. Looked up from germline, CDR1 is SGHVS and CDR2 is FNYEAQ. The CDR3 length is 15 residues. V was shortened by 2 bases and J by 2 bases, with 13 bases between the two germline ends. The CDR3 region has the DNA TGTGCCAGCAGCTTAACTCCGGACGGAGCCTACGAGCAGTACTTC. It yields the protein CASSLTPDGAYEQYF.

This clonotype showed up just a few times. This chain joins TRBV20-1 and TRBJ2-5; tentatively, D is TRBD2 (7 bases). The CDR3 extends over 14 amino acids. Per the germline V gene, CDR1 is DFQATT and CDR2 is SNEGSKA (reference sequence). V was clipped by 3 bases and J by 5 bases, with 16 bases between them. The CDR3 nucleotides are TGCAGTGCTAGCCGGGGGGCCCCTAGGGAGACCCAGTACTTC. Translated, it gives CSASRGAPRETQYF.

This clonotype came up many times. The chain joins TRBV5-1 to TRBJ2-7; 13 nucleotides align to TRBD2. Germline CDR1 reads SGHRS; CDR2 reads YFSETQ. CDR3 length equals 18 residues. J was trimmed by 6 bases and V by 5 bases; bases with no gene match: 17. The CDR3 reads CASRAWYGTSGRDGEQYF. The CDR3, as DNA: TGCGCCAGCAGAGCTTGGTACGGTACTAGCGGGAGGGATGGCGAGCAGTACTTC.

V and J are TRBV5-1 and TRBJ1-1; a possible D gene is TRBD1 (5 bases). Trimming pared 3 bases from V and 7 bases from J, leaving 7 bases between. CDR1 is SGHRS and CDR2 is YFSETQ in the germline V gene. The CDR3 length is 11 residues. CDR3 nucleotide sequence: TGCGCCAGCAGCTGGGGGAATGAAGCTTTCTTT. Translating gives CASSWGNEAFF. The entire variable domain, with the rest obtained from reference TRBV5-1 and TRBJ1-1, is as follows: KAGVTQTPRYLIKTRGQQVTLSCSPISGHRSVSWYQQTPGQGLQFLFEYFSETQRNKGNFPGRFSGRQFSNSRSEMNVSTLELGDSALYLCASSWGNEAFFGQGTRLTVV.

With respect to this clonotype: A much larger clone lies one base from this, so it may be a read error. Lacking the conserved final phenylalanine or tryptophan, this CDR3 likely reflects a read error. The chain recombines TRBV28 with TRBJ2-7, with D unresolved. V gave up 3 bases and J gave up 3 bases, with 6 bases separating them. Germline CDR1 MDHEN, CDR2 SYDVKM. This CDR3 is built from 12 residues. This CDR3 is CASSFSFYEQYL. Written as DNA, the CDR3 is TGTGCCAGCAGTTTTTCCTTCTACGAGCAGTACCTC.

This clonotype was observed a few times. The chain uses TRBV19 and TRBJ1-2; D perhaps matches TRBD1 (6 bases). CDR3 length: 14 amino acids. Germline V lookup: CDR1 LNHDA, CDR2 SQIVND (reference sequence). V was pared by 9 bases and J by 3 bases, with 17 bases between. Here the CDR3 DNA reads TGTGCCAGCACGTCACAGGGAGGTTACTATGGCTACACCTTC. Protein: CASTSQGGYYGYTF.

Ten or more counts support this clonotype. V usage is TRBV28 and J usage is TRBJ2-7; the D is unclear. The V end lost 2 bases, the J end lost 1 base, and 9 bases lay between the germline ends. The CDR3 is made up of 14 amino acids. Germline V gene data show CDR1 as MDHEN and CDR2 as SYDVKM. This CDR3 reads CASSLRAPSYEQYF. The CDR3 bases are TGTGCCAGCAGTTTAAGGGCACCTTCCTACGAGCAGTACTTC.

This clonotype showed up many times. Sequence at one end of the junction differs from germline and may be a read error. This chain links TRBV5-1 with TRBJ2-7; TRBD2 matches 8 bases. The germline gives CDR1 SGHRS, CDR2 YFSETQ. The CDR3 runs 16 residues. DNA for the CDR3: TGTGCCAGCAGCTTAGCGTCAGCGGGAGACTTTTACGAGCAGTACTTC. Translating gives CASSLASAGDFYEQYF.

This clonotype was counted at least ten times. V is TRBV7-9 and J is TRBJ2-7; maybe TRBD1 (7 bases). The germline V gene has CDR1 SEHNR and CDR2 FQNEAQ (reference sequence). This CDR3 comprises 16 residues. V was trimmed by 5 bases and J by 4 bases, leaving 21 bases between them. The CDR3 nucleotides read TGTGCCAGCAGCAATCCGCAACTGGCAGGGGGGTACGAGCAGTACTTC. Protein sequence: CASSNPQLAGGYEQYF.

This clonotype has only one observation. At one end the junction does not follow the germline gene, possibly because of a read error. The chain uses TRBV7-3 and TRBJ2-1; TRBD1 is a possible D gene (7 bases). Per the germline V gene, CDR1 is SGHTA and CDR2 is FQGTGA. The CDR3 is 14 amino acids. DNA for the CDR3: TGCGCCAGCAGCCCCCAGACAGGGAGGAGTGAGCAGTTCTTC. Translation: CASSPQTGRSEQFF.

CDR3 protein: CASSLGGRPSTDTQYF. CDR3 sequence (DNA): TGTGCCAGCAGTTTAGGAGGGCGACCTAGCACAGATACGCAGTATTTT. V and J are TRBV27 and TRBJ2-3; a weak D match, TRBD2 (6 bases). The germline CDR1 and CDR2 sequences are MNHEY and SMNVEV (reference sequence). The V end was cut by 2 bases, the J end by 0 bases, with 12 bases between. This CDR3 contains 16 residues.

This clonotype was found a few times. V usage is TRBV5-1 and J usage is TRBJ2-7; D might be TRBD1 (5 bases). CDR1 and CDR2 (germline): SGHRS, YFSETQ. This CDR3 has 13 residues. Between the trimmed V and J ends, which lost 5 bases and 1 base, there was a span of 10 bases. CDR3 DNA: TGCGCCAGCAGTGACAGCCCATCCTACGAGCAGTACTTC. It codes for CASSDSPSYEQYF.

About this clonotype: A much bigger clone sits one base away, suggesting this may be a read error. The chain is built from TRBV11-1 and TRBJ2-7; TRBD2 is a possible D gene (6 bases). The germline CDR1 and CDR2 sequences are SGHAT and FQDESV (reference sequence). Trimming stripped 6 bases from V and 4 bases from J, with 25 bases between. This CDR3 contains 17 residues. The CDR3 loop reads CASSPQAGLRDQYEQYF. CDR3 bases: TGTGCCAGCAGTCCGCAGGCGGGGTTAAGGGATCAATACGAGCAGTACTTC.

This clonotype has a count of ten or more. The chain is built from TRBV6-1 and TRBJ1-4, with D unclear. Germline V CDR1 and CDR2: MNHNS, SASEGT. The CDR3 totals 16 residues. V lost 7 bases to trimming and J lost 3 bases, with 18 bases between them. The CDR3 sequence is CASTPGIWGSNEKLFF. The CDR3 nucleotides are TGTGCCAGCACCCCTGGCATCTGGGGATCTAATGAAAAACTGTTTTTT.